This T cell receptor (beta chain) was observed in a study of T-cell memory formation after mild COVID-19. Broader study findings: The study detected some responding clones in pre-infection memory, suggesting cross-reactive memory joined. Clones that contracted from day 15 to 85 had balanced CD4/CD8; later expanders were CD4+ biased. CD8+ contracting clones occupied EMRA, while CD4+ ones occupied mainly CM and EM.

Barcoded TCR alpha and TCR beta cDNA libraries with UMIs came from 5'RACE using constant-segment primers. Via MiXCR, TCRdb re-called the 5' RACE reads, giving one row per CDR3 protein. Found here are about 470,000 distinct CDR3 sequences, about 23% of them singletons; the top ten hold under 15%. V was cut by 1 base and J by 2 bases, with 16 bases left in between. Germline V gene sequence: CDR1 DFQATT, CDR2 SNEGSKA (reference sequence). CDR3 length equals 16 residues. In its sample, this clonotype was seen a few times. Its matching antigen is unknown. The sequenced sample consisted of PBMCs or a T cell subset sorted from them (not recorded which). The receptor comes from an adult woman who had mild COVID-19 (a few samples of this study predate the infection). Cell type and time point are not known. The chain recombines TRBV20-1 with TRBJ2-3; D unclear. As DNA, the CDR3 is TGCAGTGCTAGAGGGTCCAGCGAGGTATTCACAGATACGCAGTATTTT. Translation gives CSARGSSEVFTDTQYF.